This TCR beta chain was recovered during a study of blood T cell repertoires in COVID-19 (dated by TCRdb to the early 2020s). About the full investigation: The collaborator samples originated in the United States, Italy and Spain and spanned the acute and convalescent phases of COVID-19. The material from the prospective study consisted of cDNA or gDNA derived from T cells, B-cell-depleted T cells, or PBMCs. The dataset comprised deeply sampled blood TCRbeta repertoires from subjects exposed to, actively infected with, or recovered from COVID-19. A freely available public database, intended as a resource for researchers studying the immune response to SARS-CoV-2, is where the repertoires were released. The samples were drawn from two sources: the first 160 participants of the ongoing ImmuneRACE study, and 1,000 to 1,500 subjects contributed by 6 global collaborators. A de-identified subject ID, COVID-19 status, age in years and sex were almost always included in the sample metadata. Where available, HLA class I and class II types were obtained from metadata supplied by the sample provider rather than from assay-based typing.

General study outcomes and caveats: Clinical and demographic metadata were provided uncurated, with the amount varying by source and participant.

Trimming removed 5 bases from V and 7 bases from J; the gene matches leave 8 bases unexplained. Per the germline V gene, SQVTM is the CDR1 and ANQGSEA is the CDR2. Including the terminal cysteine and phenylalanine, the CDR3 comprises 13 residues. Left in the record is the CDR3 DNA by itself, 39 bases read in frame from the first base. TCRbeta CDR3 regions were amplified from genomic DNA by means of the immunoSEQ Assay, a bias-controlled multiplex PCR. Turning to the authors' computational methods: Nucleated cell counts per sample were estimated from amplification of reference gene primers within the assay. To quantify the absolute abundance of each unique TCRbeta CDR3 rearrangement, sequence reads were collapsed and filtered. For each sample, productive Simpson clonality was calculated as the square root of Simpson's diversity index across productive rearrangements. This immuneACCESS table, as held by TCRdb, lists in-frame sequences with V and J called but not all clones. Of the missing ones, under half trace to an unresolved V gene in checked studies; the others have no known cause. That table furnishes V, J and clone size, whereas the DNA furnished D and trimming. The sample table contains approximately 80,000 clones; only one count was recorded for roughly 79% of them. The ten largest make up roughly 15% of the sample.

Whole blood was collected in K2EDTA tubes by collaborating institutions according to the institutions' own protocols. For TCRbeta analysis, collaborators shipped samples as frozen whole blood, isolated PBMCs, or DNA extracted from either of those sample types. Regarding this clone: The specificity of this receptor is unknown. Base qualities are not at hand, and no much larger clone is one base apart.

The TCR was taken from a human donor in a cohort sampled during active COVID-19. The V gene is TRBV29-1 and the J gene is TRBJ1-1; 9 middle bases align to TRBD1. The sequenced sample consisted of peripheral blood. The CDR3 loop reads CSVQGQGRVEAFF. DNA sequence: TGCAGCGTTCAAGGACAGGGGAGAGTTGAAGCTTTCTTT.